This TCR beta chain originates from a study of shared clonotypes between healthy human individuals. Study observations and caveats: The generation probabilities recorded for non-shared clonotypes fell below those of clonotypes shared by all four donors.

Measured with immunoSEQ multiplex PCR; TCRdb has only the in-frame clones, and not every one. The sample contains approximately 1,500,000 clones, approximately 97% of which appear only once. The ends lost 3 bases at V and 7 bases at J; junction bases unmatched: 4. CDR1 and CDR2 from the germline V gene are SGHNT and YYREEE (reference sequence). The CDR3 is 14 residues long. Healthy and HIV-negative, the adult donors had no recent acute infections or vaccinations. The CD4+ fraction was divided into a CD45RA+ naive subset and a CD45RA-negative memory subset. With respect to this clone: What it recognizes is unknown.

Sequencing was done on a sample of naive CD4+ T cells sorted from blood. Subset described: CD45RA+ positively selected. This clonotype was obtained from a man aged 25 to 45 in good health. This rearrangement joins TRBV5-4 to TRBJ2-1, with 10 bases identical to TRBD1. The CDR3 is CASSSGTGVNEQFF. The CDR3 DNA reads as TGTGCCAGCAGCTCCGGGACAGGGGTAAATGAGCAGTTCTTC.